This T cell receptor (beta chain) was found in a study of blood T cells in healthy people across ages. Study results and limitations: A roughly linear fall in TCR beta diversity per million T cells was seen with increasing age. The authors considered diversity estimates from one million T cells to be underestimates.

Every participating donor contributed roughly 11 milliliters of peripheral blood through a draw. In the case of this clonotype: Its target is not known.

The CDR3 covers 15 residues. In germline, CDR1 is MNHEY, CDR2 SMNVEV (reference sequence). Together with a sample-barcoded 5' primer, a J-beta primer mix was included in a second PCR lasting about 6 to 11 cycles. MiXCR was run by TCRdb on the 5' RACE reads, yielding one entry per CDR3 protein. The table shows just over 800,000 distinct CDR3 sequences, with under 80% occurring only once. The clonotype comes from a man aged 30 to 39 in good health. Sequences were obtained from blood. V is TRBV27 and J is TRBJ2-5; 7 bases are a match to TRBD1. The J call is doubtful: the DNA matches TRBJ2-1 better. The CDR3 DNA reads as TGTGCCAGCAGTTTAGACAGGGAAGGACAAGAGACCCAGTTCTTC. Translating it yields CASSLDREGQETQFF.